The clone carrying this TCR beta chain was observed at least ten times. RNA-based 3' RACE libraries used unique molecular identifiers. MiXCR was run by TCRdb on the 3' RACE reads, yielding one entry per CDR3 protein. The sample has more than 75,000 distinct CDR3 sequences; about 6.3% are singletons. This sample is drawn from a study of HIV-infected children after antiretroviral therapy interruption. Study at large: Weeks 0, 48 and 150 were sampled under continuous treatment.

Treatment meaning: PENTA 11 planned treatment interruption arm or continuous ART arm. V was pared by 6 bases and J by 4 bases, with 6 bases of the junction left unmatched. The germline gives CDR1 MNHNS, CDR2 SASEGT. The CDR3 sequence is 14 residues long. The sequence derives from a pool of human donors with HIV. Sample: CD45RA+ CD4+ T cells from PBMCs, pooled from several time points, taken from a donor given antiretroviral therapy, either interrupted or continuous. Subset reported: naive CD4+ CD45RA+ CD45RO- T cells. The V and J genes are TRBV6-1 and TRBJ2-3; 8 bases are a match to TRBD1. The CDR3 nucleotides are TGTGCCAGCAGGAGGGGACAGGCGGCAGATACGCAGTATTTT. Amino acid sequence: CASRRGQAADTQYF.